The clone carrying this T cell receptor beta chain has more than one count but fewer than ten. Its matching antigen is unknown. This sample was taken from a study of cytomegalovirus exposure and HLA in healthy donors. General observations from the study: It was shown in a later analysis that HLA-associated TCR beta chains were more clonally expanded than other, equally common chains.

This CDR3 has 14 amino acids. Germline loops: CDR1 SGDLS, CDR2 YYNGEE. Trimming removed 0 bases from V and 3 bases from J, with 7 bases in between. Use of 60 Vbeta and 13 Jbeta primers characterized the PCR. TCRdb's copy holds only in-frame clones and misses some; the assay was immunoSEQ multiplex PCR. The sample consists of about 100,000 clones, roughly a tenth of them appearing once. Source material: PBMCs. The TCR sequence derives from a man aged 35-49 years in good health and CMV-seropositive. The V gene is TRBV9, the J gene TRBJ1-5, with D unresolved. Written as DNA, the CDR3 is TGTGCCAGCAGCGTAGGATACACCAATCAGCCCCAGCATTTT. It translates to CASSVGYTNQPQHF.